These T cell receptor beta chains were read from a single sample in a study of T cell responses to AZD1222 COVID-19 vaccine. Assay: immunoSEQ multiplex PCR; the TCRdb copy retains only in-frame clones and omits some. In the table there are 100,000 to 150,000 clones, 93% of which are singletons. Sequenced material: peripheral blood, taken 28 days after the second AZD1222 dose. Receptors originate from an adult who received the AZD1222 COVID-19 vaccine. The CDR3 runs from the conserved cysteine through the conserved F or W. The order of the fields is V gene, clone size, CDR3 protein. Only part of the rows carry a size: once, few, many, or a class if the clone is expanded.

v_call: TRBV6-2/TRBV6-3; clone_size: once; cdr3_aa: CASSYAGLGEQFF
v_call: TRBV10-3; clone_size: .; cdr3_aa: CAISEREGGNSPLHF
v_call: TRBV9; clone_size: once; cdr3_aa: CASSPGGRVWYEQYF
v_call: TRBV6-5; clone_size: once; cdr3_aa: CASSTATNYGYTF
v_call: TRBV7-2; clone_size: .; cdr3_aa: CASSYGGHAEAFF
v_call: TRBV5-8; clone_size: .; cdr3_aa: CASSWDGSNQPQHF
v_call: TRBV5-1; clone_size: .; cdr3_aa: CASSLSGDEKLFF
v_call: TRBV9; clone_size: .; cdr3_aa: CASSVRETNQFF
v_call: TRBV6-2/TRBV6-3; clone_size: .; cdr3_aa: CASSYPELGRKSSYNEQFF
v_call: TRBV9; clone_size: .; cdr3_aa: CASSVGLAGVEDTQYF
v_call: TRBV2; clone_size: .; cdr3_aa: CASSDGLRAFQENIQYF
v_call: TRBV7-2; clone_size: .; cdr3_aa: CASSLAPGGSYEQYF
v_call: TRBV18; clone_size: .; cdr3_aa: CASSPKEPSSYNSPLHF
v_call: TRBV6-5; clone_size: .; cdr3_aa: CASSPQGAGELFF
v_call: TRBV12-3/TRBV12-4; clone_size: .; cdr3_aa: CASSRAGAEKLFF
v_call: TRBV7-2; clone_size: .; cdr3_aa: CASSPAVAASGNTIYF
v_call: TRBV7-3; clone_size: .; cdr3_aa: CASSPTGGRDTQYF
v_call: TRBV30; clone_size: .; cdr3_aa: CAWAQGRSPLHF
v_call: TRBV4-3; clone_size: .; cdr3_aa: CASSQDRRGRRYTQYF
v_call: TRBV19; clone_size: .; cdr3_aa: CASSNTGIHGYTF
v_call: TRBV7-2; clone_size: .; cdr3_aa: CASSYSRGNQETQYF
v_call: TRBV27; clone_size: .; cdr3_aa: CASSTHRQGGGTDTQYF
v_call: TRBV10-3; clone_size: once; cdr3_aa: CAISETTPEQYF
v_call: TRBV30; clone_size: .; cdr3_aa: CAWSTRGGYGYTF
v_call: TRBV6-5; clone_size: .; cdr3_aa: CASSRTGFEAFF
v_call: TRBV19; clone_size: few; cdr3_aa: CASTLSGATETQYF
v_call: TRBV19; clone_size: .; cdr3_aa: CASRGEGQPYNEQFF
v_call: TRBV27; clone_size: .; cdr3_aa: CASSLRIGENTEAFF
v_call: TRBV29-1; clone_size: .; cdr3_aa: CSVVDRIHGYTF
v_call: TRBV6-5; clone_size: once; cdr3_aa: CASARGHGFQQYF
v_call: TRBV4-3; clone_size: few; cdr3_aa: CASSQDRGTLATEAFF
v_call: TRBV19; clone_size: .; cdr3_aa: CASSIGLDRAGELFF
v_call: TRBV5-6; clone_size: .; cdr3_aa: CASSFRLAWATQETQYF
v_call: TRBV4-1; clone_size: .; cdr3_aa: CASSPTDRGQGKLFF
v_call: TRBV18; clone_size: .; cdr3_aa: CASSPGEGGEKLFF
v_call: TRBV6-2/TRBV6-3; clone_size: .; cdr3_aa: CASSDRQDYGYTF
v_call: TRBV4-3; clone_size: .; cdr3_aa: CASSQERTAANYGYTF
v_call: TRBV7-2; clone_size: .; cdr3_aa: CASSLDRGGSGNTIYF
v_call: TRBV20-1; clone_size: .; cdr3_aa: CSASPGTGGPYGYTF
v_call: TRBV5-6; clone_size: .; cdr3_aa: CASSRDQETQYF
v_call: TRBV6-2/TRBV6-3; clone_size: .; cdr3_aa: CASSYLGLARSYEQYF
v_call: TRBV27; clone_size: .; cdr3_aa: CASKVAAAASYEQYF
v_call: TRBV6-6; clone_size: few; cdr3_aa: CASSSPGQGRDEQYF
v_call: TRBV18; clone_size: .; cdr3_aa: CASSPPNPSTDTQYF
v_call: TRBV29-1; clone_size: .; cdr3_aa: CSAKRTNLNTEAFF
v_call: TRBV28; clone_size: .; cdr3_aa: CASSLALGQADTQYF
v_call: TRBV30; clone_size: .; cdr3_aa: CAWSVTGGRQPQHF
v_call: TRBV6-2/TRBV6-3; clone_size: .; cdr3_aa: CASSLSLGVEGNQPQHF
v_call: TRBV7-2; clone_size: .; cdr3_aa: CASSRRVGTDTQYF
v_call: TRBV5-4; clone_size: .; cdr3_aa: CASSPVVGTYEQYF
v_call: TRBV19; clone_size: .; cdr3_aa: CASSSYIPELFF
v_call: TRBV24-1; clone_size: .; cdr3_aa: CATSEPRTSGGDSTDTQYF
v_call: TRBV30; clone_size: once; cdr3_aa: CAWSPAANTF
v_call: TRBV5-1; clone_size: .; cdr3_aa: CASSLGGPGGEQFF
v_call: TRBV19; clone_size: once; cdr3_aa: CASSIGMNTEAFF